This is a list of T cell receptor beta chains from one sample in a study of post-analysis software for immune sequencing data. TCRdb itself ran the PCR reads through MiXCR, one entry per CDR3 protein. The sample gives a few hundred thousand distinct CDR3 sequences, about a third of which show up once; roughly 6% is in the top ten. Sequences were obtained from blood. The origin of the receptors is a girl younger than 18 with multiple sclerosis. Both conserved end residues are part of each CDR3. The order of the fields is V gene, J gene, D gene, clone size, CDR3 protein, CDR3 DNA. A D gene is named only where the DNA matches it firmly. The size field is filled for only some rows; it gives once, few, many or a size class.

>TRBV4-1|TRBJ2-7|TRBD1|-
CASRLLGGQEVDEQYF
TGCGCCAGCAGACTATTAGGGGGACAGGAGGTCGACGAGCAGTACTTC
>TRBV28|TRBJ1-2|TRBD1|once
CASSYGTAEGGSYGYTF
TGTGCCAGCAGTTACGGGACAGCGGAAGGAGGTTCTTATGGCTACACCTTC
>TRBV11-2|TRBJ2-7|-|-
CASSLWTAGAYEQYF
TGTGCCAGCAGCTTATGGACGGCTGGCGCCTACGAGCAGTACTTC
>TRBV4-1|TRBJ1-2|TRBD1|-
CASSQDRGQGINYGYTF
TGCGCCAGCAGCCAAGATCGGGGACAGGGGATTAACTATGGCTACACCTTC
>TRBV9|TRBJ2-1|-|-
CANSVGRNEQFF
TGTGCCAACAGCGTTGGGCGAAATGAGCAGTTCTTC
>TRBV20-1|TRBJ2-5|-|-
CSAREVLETQYF
TGCAGTGCTAGAGAAGTCTTGGAGACCCAGTACTTC
>TRBV5-1|TRBJ2-5|-|-
CASSLAPWETQYF
TGCGCCAGCAGCTTGGCCCCGTGGGAGACCCAGTACTTC
>TRBV5-4|TRBJ2-1|TRBD1|few
CASSPRDRAYNEQFF
TGTGCCAGCAGCCCCCGGGACAGGGCCTACAATGAGCAGTTCTTC
>TRBV6-5|TRBJ2-7|TRBD2|few
CASRTSGGTFYYEQYF
TGTGCCAGCAGGACTAGCGGGGGGACCTTTTATTACGAGCAGTACTTC
>TRBV6-6|TRBJ2-7|-|-
CATRTELTYEQYF
TGTGCCACCCGGACAGAGCTTACCTACGAGCAGTACTTC
>TRBV28|TRBJ2-7|TRBD1|-
CASSLWRTGSIYGQYF
TGTGCCAGCAGTTTATGGAGGACAGGGAGCATCTACGGGCAGTACTTC
>TRBV6-4|TRBJ1-5|-|once
CASRTPQGGDQPQHF
TGTGCCAGCAGGACCCCACAGGGAGGAGATCAGCCCCAGCATTTT
>TRBV29-1|TRBJ2-5|TRBD2|many
CSVRPGLAGAKYETQYF
TGCAGCGTTCGTCCGGGACTAGCGGGGGCGAAGTACGAGACCCAGTACTTC
>TRBV20-1|TRBJ1-2|-|-
CSATLVQAKSNYGYTF
TGCAGTGCTACTTTAGTACAGGCCAAGTCTAACTATGGCTACACCTTC
>TRBV28|TRBJ1-2|-|-
CAMQGGSDYGYTF
TGTGCCATGCAGGGAGGCTCGGACTATGGCTACACCTTC
>TRBV5-1|TRBJ2-5|-|-
CASRVLGGETQYF
TGCGCCAGCAGAGTCCTAGGGGGAGAGACCCAGTACTTC
>TRBV12-3/TRBV12-4|TRBJ2-5|TRBD2|few
CASTGEGTYEETQYF
TGTGCCAGCACTGGGGAGGGGACTTATGAAGAGACCCAGTACTTC
>TRBV20-1|TRBJ1-4|-|-
CSARDSGGRLNEKLFF
TGCAGTGCTAGAGATAGCGGGGGGAGACTCAATGAAAAACTGTTTTTT
>TRBV7-3|TRBJ1-2|TRBD1|-
CASSRQGVEGYTF
TGTGCCAGCAGCCGACAGGGGGTTGAAGGCTACACCTTC
>TRBV20-1|TRBJ2-1|-|-
CSARDPHRVNEQFF
TGCAGTGCTAGAGATCCCCACAGGGTCAATGAGCAGTTCTTC
>TRBV10-3|TRBJ1-1|-|-
CAISSAGGRDTEAFF
TGTGCCATCAGCTCTGCCGGGGGCCGGGACACTGAAGCTTTCTTT
>TRBV12-5|TRBJ1-2|-|-
CASALSDTNYGYTF
TGCGCTAGTGCCCTATCTGACACAAACTATGGCTACACCTTC
>TRBV12-3/TRBV12-4|TRBJ2-1|-|-
CASTHQRNEQFF
TGTGCCAGCACTCATCAGCGGAATGAGCAGTTCTTC
>TRBV9|TRBJ2-1|TRBD1|-
CASSFRTGSGNEQFF
TGTGCCAGCAGCTTTAGGACAGGGTCTGGTAATGAGCAGTTCTTC
>TRBV6-5|TRBJ2-3|-|few
CASRSERTDTQYF
TGTGCCAGCAGGTCAGAGCGCACAGATACGCAGTATTTT
>TRBV7-2|TRBJ1-1|TRBD1|-
CASSLDRGGDTEAFF
TGTGCCAGCAGCTTAGACAGGGGAGGTGACACTGAAGCTTTCTTT
>TRBV27|TRBJ2-5|TRBD2|-
CASTQGRGGEETQYF
TGTGCCAGCACCCAAGGGCGGGGGGGCGAGGAGACCCAGTACTTC
>TRBV20-1|TRBJ1-1|-|-
CGAQGTLRGEAFF
TGCGGTGCCCAAGGGACCCTTCGAGGTGAAGCTTTCTTT
>TRBV29-1|TRBJ2-7|-|-
CSGGARYEQYF
TGCAGCGGGGGGGCGCGATACGAGCAGTACTTC
>TRBV24-1|TRBJ1-2|-|-
CATSGRPDSYTF
TGTGCCACCAGTGGCAGACCAGATAGCTACACCTTC
>TRBV20-1|TRBJ2-3|-|-
CSAYRQSTDTQYF
TGCAGTGCTTACCGACAGTCTACAGATACGCAGTATTTT
>TRBV9|TRBJ2-5|-|few
CASSVWEGAETQYF
TGTGCCAGCAGCGTATGGGAGGGGGCGGAGACCCAGTACTTC
>TRBV6-5|TRBJ2-5|TRBD1|few
CASEGQGVETQYF
TGTGCCAGCGAAGGACAGGGGGTGGAGACCCAGTACTTC
>TRBV11-2|TRBJ1-2|-|-
CASRFGLTSAGYGYTF
TGTGCCAGCAGATTCGGGCTCACATCGGCGGGCTATGGCTACACCTTC
>TRBV15|TRBJ2-5|-|few
CATSIRQTQETQYF
TGTGCCACCAGCATAAGACAGACCCAAGAGACCCAGTACTTC
>TRBV11-2|TRBJ1-1|-|-
CASSLAGGVNTEAFF
TGTGCCAGCAGCTTAGCAGGAGGGGTAAACACTGAAGCTTTCTTT
>TRBV7-2|TRBJ2-1|TRBD1|few
CASSSRTGYNEQFF
TGTGCCAGCAGCTCTAGGACAGGTTACAATGAGCAGTTCTTC
>TRBV12-3/TRBV12-4|TRBJ2-5|TRBD2|-
CASSLSGGAVETQYF
TGTGCCAGCAGTTTAAGCGGGGGGGCCGTGGAGACCCAGTACTTC
>TRBV7-9|TRBJ2-1|-|few
CASRLGQTNEQFF
TGTGCCAGCCGGCTAGGTCAGACCAATGAGCAGTTCTTC
>TRBV6-2/TRBV6-3|TRBJ1-1|-|-
CANSYSSRAGTVAFF
TGTGCCAACAGTTACTCGAGTAGGGCGGGCACTGTAGCTTTCTTT
>TRBV6-5|TRBJ2-3|TRBD1|many
CASSLGTDTDTQYF
TGTGCCAGCAGTTTAGGGACAGACACAGATACGCAGTATTTT
>TRBV10-3|TRBJ2-5|-|-
CAISEQGRSETQYF
TGTGCCATCAGTGAACAGGGTCGTAGTGAGACCCAGTACTTC
>TRBV20-1|TRBJ1-2|-|-
CSARDPLSGARRAGYTF
TGCAGTGCTAGAGATCCACTATCAGGGGCCCGCCGCGCTGGCTACACCTTC
>TRBV24-1|TRBJ1-2|-|few
CATSDLSGDYGYTF
TGTGCCACCAGTGATTTGTCCGGGGACTATGGCTACACCTTC
>TRBV7-6|TRBJ2-7|-|few
CASSLEANGGEYEQYF
TGTGCCAGCAGCTTAGAGGCAAACGGCGGGGAGTACGAGCAGTACTTC
>TRBV6-6|TRBJ1-6|-|few
CASSYAGRNSPLHF
TGTGCCAGCAGTTACGCCGGCCGAAATTCACCCCTCCACTTT
>TRBV6-5|TRBJ2-3|-|few
CASSYSSPLADTDTQYF
TGTGCCAGCAGTTACAGCTCCCCCTTAGCGGACACAGATACGCAGTATTTT
>TRBV7-2|TRBJ2-1|-|-
CASSLVGTPCNEQFF
TGTGCCAGCAGCTTAGTTGGGACACCATGCAATGAGCAGTTCTTC
>TRBV29-1|TRBJ2-3|-|-
CSVALTGFSDTQYF
TGCAGCGTGGCACTAACAGGGTTTTCAGATACGCAGTATTTT
>TRBV7-8|TRBJ2-7|TRBD1|-
CASSSEPGTGFYEQYF
TGTGCCAGCAGCTCAGAACCCGGGACAGGGTTCTACGAGCAGTACTTC
>TRBV3-1|TRBJ1-3|-|-
CASSQGTDSGNTIYF
TGTGCCAGCAGCCAAGGGACAGACTCTGGAAACACCATATATTTT
>TRBV7-2|TRBJ1-2|-|-
CASSPSTPGVRGYTF
TGTGCCAGCAGCCCCTCGACTCCGGGGGTACGTGGCTACACCTTC
>TRBV3-1|TRBJ1-2|-|once
CASSQDIGDSNYGYTF
TGTGCCAGCAGCCAAGATATTGGTGACAGTAACTATGGCTACACCTTC
>TRBV5-8|TRBJ2-1|TRBD2|few
CASSLGWGLAGSYNEQFF
TGTGCCAGCAGCTTGGGATGGGGACTAGCGGGGTCCTACAATGAGCAGTTCTTC